The 16 T cell receptor beta chains reported below all come from one sample, sequenced in a study of T cell responses to AZD1222 COVID-19 vaccine. Repertoires were generated with immunoSEQ multiplex PCR, while TCRdb's copy carries only in-frame clones and drops some. The sample records 95,000 to 150,000 clones, 85% to 95% being singletons. The starting material was peripheral blood, obtained 28 days after the second AZD1222 dose. The receptors come from an adult who received the AZD1222 COVID-19 vaccine.

This clone has only one observation. This chain joins TRBV6-5 and TRBJ1-4, with D tentatively TRBD1 (5 bases). The CDR3 runs 13 residues. Germline V lookup: CDR1 MNHEY, CDR2 SVGAGI. The V gene lost 6 bases and the J gene lost 8 bases, with 13 bases spanning the gap. This CDR3 is CASSLTGGEKLFF. CDR3 nucleotides: TGTGCCAGCAGCCTCACTGGGGGAGAAAAACTGTTTTTT.

This chain joins TRBV4-3 and TRBJ2-1, with TRBD1 matching over 7 bases. This CDR3 comprises 16 residues. Germline loops: CDR1 LGHNA, CDR2 YSLEER. The V segment lost 0 bases and the J segment 9 bases; nucleotides outside the gene matches: 11. The CDR3 protein is CASSQDRGRPAPEQFF. The DNA for the CDR3 is TGCGCCAGCAGCCAAGATAGGGGGCGCCCCGCTCCTGAGCAGTTCTTC.

The chain employs TRBV5-1 and TRBJ2-2; the D is unclear. Trimming cost V 4 bases and J 4 bases, with 8 bases left between them. This CDR3 contains 13 residues. CDR1 SGHRS and CDR2 YFSETQ come from the germline V gene. The CDR3 DNA reads TGCGCCAGCAGCCCGGATAGCACCGGGGAGCTGTTTTTT. Translation gives CASSPDSTGELFF.

The CDR3 DNA follows: TGTGCCAGCAGCGACCGGACTAGCGGAGAGGCAGATACGCAGTATTTT. This sequence encodes CASSDRTSGEADTQYF. This sequence joins TRBV11-3 and TRBJ2-3, with 10 nucleotides matching TRBD2. With 5 bases clipped from V and 4 bases from J, the junction kept 9 bases outside the gene matches. In germline, CDR1 is SGHNT, CDR2 YENEEA. This CDR3 is built from 16 residues.

The V gene is TRBV19, the J gene TRBJ1-5; D gene unclear. The V end was cut by 6 bases, the J end by 0 bases, with 9 bases between. The CDR3 has 14 residues. Germline CDR1 reads LNHDA; CDR2 reads SQIVND (reference sequence). The CDR3 sequence is CASSPWDSNQPQHF. DNA for the CDR3: TGTGCCAGTAGCCCGTGGGATAGCAATCAGCCCCAGCATTTT.

The chain couples TRBV29-1 to TRBJ1-1; the D is unclear. Germline-derived CDR1 and CDR2 are SQVTM and ANQGSEA. V dropped 6 bases and J dropped 4 bases, with 18 bases sitting between them. The CDR3 totals 14 residues. This CDR3 is CSVVIGTDITEAFF. In DNA, the CDR3 is TGCAGCGTCGTCATCGGAACGGATATCACTGAAGCTTTCTTT.

The chain is built from TRBV19 and TRBJ2-1; perhaps TRBD2 as D (6 bases). Germline CDR1 reads LNHDA; CDR2 reads SQIVND (reference sequence). Trimming removed 5 bases from V and 0 bases from J, with 35 bases in between. This CDR3 contains 23 residues. The CDR3 spells CASSPTQPPMLARRGRSYNEQFF. Here the CDR3 DNA reads TGTGCCAGTAGTCCAACCCAGCCCCCCATGCTAGCGCGCCGGGGTCGCTCCTACAATGAGCAGTTCTTC.

The chain joins TRBV7-8 to TRBJ2-3; D ambiguous. The length of the CDR3 is 12 residues. Germline V lookup: CDR1 SGHVS, CDR2 FQNEAQ. V lost 5 bases to trimming and J lost 4 bases, with 7 bases between them. CDR3 region: CASSGSADTQYF. The DNA for the CDR3 is TGTGCCAGCAGCGGAAGCGCAGATACGCAGTATTTT.

The chain uses TRBV30 and TRBJ1-1; TRBD1 is a possible D gene (5 bases). CDR1 and CDR2 from the germline V gene are GTSNPN and SVGIG (reference sequence). Trimming removed 6 bases at V and 2 bases at J, with 13 bases between. CDR3 size: 13 residues. CDR3 nucleotide sequence: TGTGCCTGCAGGGTGGGGGGAAACACTGAAGCTTTCTTT. Translation: CACRVGGNTEAFF.

The rearrangement links TRBV7-9 to TRBJ2-1; 9 bases agree with TRBD2. Germline V gene data show CDR1 as SEHNR and CDR2 as FQNEAQ (reference sequence). Unmatched junction bases numbered 10, after V lost 7 bases and J lost 6 bases. The length of the CDR3 is 15 residues. CDR3 sequence reads: CASIDYSGRPNEQFF. The CDR3 DNA reads as TGTGCCAGCATCGACTATAGCGGGAGACCCAATGAGCAGTTCTTC.

This rearrangement joins TRBV14 to TRBJ2-7, with a tentative D call TRBD2 (5 bases). Looked up from germline, CDR1 is SGHDN and CDR2 is FVKESK. This CDR3 region has 12 residues. V was cut by 1 base and J by 6 bases, with 7 bases left in between. CDR3 loop: CASSQGGLEQYF. The CDR3 DNA is TGTGCCAGCAGCCAAGGAGGACTCGAGCAGTACTTC.

About this clone: The same CDR3 also results from other DNA sequences found in this sample. The chain has TRBV5-1 and TRBJ1-6, with 8 nucleotides matching TRBD1. J was trimmed by 7 bases and V by 4 bases; bases with no gene match: 4. Germline V gene sequence: CDR1 SGHRS, CDR2 YFSETQ. The CDR3 totals 14 residues. The CDR3 is CASSLTGENSPLHF. In nucleotides, the CDR3 is TGCGCCAGCAGCCTGACAGGGGAGAATTCACCCCTCCACTTT.

This chain links TRBV5-4 with TRBJ2-7, with 8 bases lining up with TRBD1. The CDR3 consists of 15 residues. Losses at the gene ends were 4 bases for V and 5 bases for J; bases not matched to a gene: 11. Germline V gene data show CDR1 as SGHNT and CDR2 as YYREEE (reference sequence). CDR3 sequence: CASSSRNRGSNEQYF. DNA for the CDR3: TGTGCCAGCAGCAGTCGTAACAGGGGGTCTAACGAGCAGTACTTC.

This chain joins TRBV11-2 and TRBJ1-1; D is unresolved. CDR1 and CDR2 from the germline V gene are SGHAT and FQNNGV. The CDR3 covers 14 residues. Trimming removed 4 bases from V and 4 bases from J, with 13 bases in between. Here the CDR3 reads CASSSARTGTEAFF. CDR3 nucleotide sequence: TGTGCCAGCAGCTCAGCAAGGACGGGCACTGAAGCTTTCTTT.

As regards this clone: The same CDR3 can be traced to other DNA sequences in this sample. The CDR3 nucleotides read TGTGCCAGCAGCTTAGGTCACAATGAAAAACTGTTTTTT. Translation: CASSLGHNEKLFF. The J gene is TRBJ1-4, the V gene TRBV7-9; D unclear. This CDR3 has 13 residues. The germline V gene has CDR1 SEHNR and CDR2 FQNEAQ (reference sequence). The V end lost 1 base, the J end lost 5 bases, and 5 bases lay between the germline ends. The full variable domain, rest sourced from reference TRBV7-9 and TRBJ1-4, is DTGVSQNPRHKITKRGQNVTFRCDPISEHNRLYWYRQTLGQGPEFLTYFQNEAQLEKSRLLSDRFSAERPKGSFSTLEIQRTEQGDSAMYLCASSLGHNEKLFFGSGTQLSVL.

CDR3 sequence reads: CASSLGTGADTQYF. In DNA form, the CDR3 reads TGCGCCAGCAGCTTGGGGACAGGGGCAGATACGCAGTATTTT. V and J are TRBV5-1 and TRBJ2-3, with 9 positions matching TRBD1. The CDR3 covers 14 residues. The junction had 0 bases not matched to a gene; V was cut back by 0 bases and J by 4 bases. Germline lookup yields CDR1 SGHRS and CDR2 YFSETQ.